This T cell receptor (beta chain) was identified in a study of Ad26.COV2.S vaccination and SARS-CoV-2 variants. Method: immunoSEQ multiplex PCR; TCRdb's copy keeps in-frame clones and lacks some. The sample shows 300,000 to 350,000 clones, roughly 80% of them seen only once. This CDR3 contains 14 residues. After removal of 7 bases from V and 4 bases from J, the junction contained 8 bases not matched to a gene. Looked up from germline, CDR1 is LNHDA and CDR2 is SQIVND (reference sequence). The sample's treatment: some 20 received Ad26.COV2.S at low or high dose, single or two shots; roughly five received placebo; per-sample allocation not given. The study sampled participants on day 63 after the first vaccine or placebo injection.

The specimen comprised peripheral blood, sampled in a trial of Ad26.COV2.S vaccine versus placebo. The chain recombines TRBV19 with TRBJ1-1, with 8 bases lining up with TRBD1. This clonotype was obtained from a person aged 18 to 65 who received the Ad26.COV2.S COVID-19 vaccine or a placebo. Here the CDR3 reads CASIWEQGGTEAFF. The CDR3 nucleotides read TGTGCCAGTATTTGGGAACAGGGGGGCACTGAAGCTTTCTTT.